The entry below gives a single TCR beta chain sequence along with its context. Antigen unknown. These data originate in a study of monozygotic twins with inflammatory bowel disease. This CDR3 comprises 17 residues. Germline loops: CDR1 MNHNS, CDR2 SASEGT. Researchers used around 3,800 ng of total RNA for each TCR library. Every sample had its cDNA made across eight separate reactions. Reprocessing the 5' RACE reads, TCRdb reports a single entry for every CDR3 protein and omits DNA. The sample table sets out some 450,000 distinct CDR3 sequences. Overall study findings and caveats: IBD patients carried less diverse TCRbeta repertoires (inverse Simpson) than healthy co-twins. None of the different T cell subtypes could be distinguished from one another.

The chain joins TRBV6-1 to TRBJ1-6. The receptor was isolated from a human donor with ulcerative colitis or Crohn's disease, or a healthy co-twin of an affected twin (not recorded which). The specimen sequenced was blood. CDR3 residues: CASTAGSDLSYFSPLHF.